This entry lists 21 T cell receptor beta chains sequenced from one sample in a study of cytomegalovirus exposure and HLA in healthy donors. PCR employed 60 Vbeta and 13 Jbeta primers. Sequencing used immunoSEQ multiplex PCR; TCRdb keeps in-frame clones, though not all of them. Of 150,000 to 200,000 clones listed, roughly 80% are singletons. The source material was PBMCs. Receptors originate from a male donor in good health and CMV-seronegative.

This chain links TRBV5-5 with TRBJ2-2, with 7 nucleotides matching TRBD1. The CDR3 runs to 16 residues. J was trimmed by 3 bases and V by 3 bases; bases with no gene match: 8. Germline values: CDR1 SGHKS, CDR2 YYEKEE (reference sequence). The CDR3 here is CASSSVTGRDTGELFF. The CDR3 coding sequence is TGTGCCAGCAGCTCCGTGACAGGGCGGGACACCGGGGAGCTGTTTTTT.

This clone was picked up one time. The DNA of the CDR3 is TGTGCCAGCAGTTGGACTAGCGGATTCTACGAGCAGTACTTC. Its translation: CASSWTSGFYEQYF. This chain connects TRBV28 to TRBJ2-7; 10 positions match TRBD2. The CDR3 is 14 residues long. The V gene's germline CDR1 is MDHEN and CDR2 SYDVKM. Trimming at V came to 4 bases and at J to 3 bases, leaving 3 bases not matched to a gene. Based on the CDR3 plus reference TRBV28 and TRBJ2-7, the full variable domain is DVKVTQSSRYLVKRTGEKVFLECVQDMDHENMFWYRQDPGLGLRLIYFSYDVKMKEKGDIPEGYSVSREKKERFSLILESASTNQTSMYLCASSWTSGFYEQYFGPGTRLTVT.

The chain combines TRBV27 with TRBJ2-7; TRBD1 might be the D (6 bases). Germline assignment: CDR1 MNHEY and CDR2 SMNVEV (reference sequence). With 0 bases removed from V and 0 bases from J, the gap between germline ends came to 12 bases. This CDR3 region has 16 residues. CDR3 residues: CASSLSDRFSSYEQYF. The CDR3, as DNA: TGTGCCAGCAGTTTATCAGACAGGTTCTCCTCCTACGAGCAGTACTTC.

The chain employs TRBV5-5 and TRBJ2-7; TRBD1 agrees at 8 bases. V was clipped by 1 base and J by 4 bases; unmatched bases: 7. The germline V gene has CDR1 SGHKS and CDR2 YYEKEE (reference sequence). This CDR3 is 15 amino acids long. CDR3 sequence (DNA): TGTGCCAGCAGCTTGACCGGGGACAGGAGTTACGAGCAGTACTTC. It translates to CASSLTGDRSYEQYF.

The chain has TRBV15 and TRBJ2-7; D perhaps matches TRBD1 (6 bases). In germline, CDR1 is LNHNV, CDR2 YYDKDF (reference sequence). V lost 2 bases and J lost 2, with 10 bases in between. The CDR3 loop spans 14 amino acids. CDR3: CATSRLGGTYEQYF. The CDR3 nucleotides read TGTGCCACCAGCAGACTAGGGGGAACCTACGAGCAGTACTTC.

The chain recombines TRBV5-1 with TRBJ2-5; possibly TRBD2 for D (6 bases). CDR1 SGHRS and CDR2 YFSETQ come from the germline V gene. The ends were cut back, 1 base at V and 5 bases at J, with 18 bases in the middle. This CDR3 contains 16 residues. The CDR3 is CASSLNLATHLETQYF. The CDR3 coding sequence is TGCGCCAGCAGCTTGAACCTAGCGACCCATCTGGAGACCCAGTACTTC.

J is TRBJ1-4 and V is TRBV2; 9 bases are a match to TRBD1. The germline CDR1 and CDR2 sequences are SNHLY and FYNNEI. Losses at the gene ends were 5 bases for V and 5 bases for J; bases not matched to a gene: 6. The CDR3 is 15 residues long. CDR3: CASSQGTGQNEKLFF. CDR3 nucleotide sequence: TGTGCCAGCAGTCAGGGGACAGGGCAAAATGAAAAACTGTTTTTT.

The rearrangement uses TRBV6-5 and TRBJ2-1; D not certain. This CDR3 has 14 residues. Germline assignment: CDR1 MNHEY and CDR2 SVGAGI. V was trimmed by 0 bases and J by 3 bases, leaving 6 bases between them. CDR3 nucleotides: TGTGCCAGCAGTTACTCTGGAGACTACAATGAGCAGTTCTTC. Amino acid sequence: CASSYSGDYNEQFF.

CDR3 sequence: CASSIAGASYEQYF. The CDR3 DNA is TGCGCCAGCAGCATCGCTGGGGCATCCTACGAGCAGTACTTC. The chain carries TRBV5-1 and TRBJ2-7, with D possibly TRBD1 on 5 matching bases. Germline values: CDR1 SGHRS, CDR2 YFSETQ. CDR3 length: 14 amino acids. V was clipped by 4 bases and J by 1 base, with 12 bases between them.

This clone was recorded a few times. This chain links TRBV4-3 with TRBJ2-3; the match to TRBD1 covers 7 bases. CDR3 length: 17 residues. Trimming at V came to 1 base and at J to 5 bases, leaving 12 bases not matched to a gene. CDR1 is LGHNA, CDR2 YSLEER, per germline. This chain's CDR3 is CASSQGPGTAQGDTQYF. Written as DNA, the CDR3 is TGCGCCAGCAGCCAAGGACCCGGGACAGCCCAAGGAGATACGCAGTATTTT.

The chain uses TRBV19 and TRBJ2-7; TRBD1 agrees at 12 bases. Per the germline V gene, CDR1 is LNHDA and CDR2 is SQIVND (reference sequence). The CDR3 runs to 14 residues. Trimming at V came to 5 bases and at J to 7 bases, leaving 6 bases not matched to a gene. Here the CDR3 reads CASSPGQGAVEQYF. CDR3 DNA: TGTGCCAGTAGTCCGGGACAGGGGGCAGTGGAGCAGTACTTC.

V is TRBV5-1 and J is TRBJ2-1; 13 bases line up with TRBD2. The ends lost 3 bases at V and 0 bases at J; junction bases unmatched: 3. The CDR3 has 17 residues. The germline V gene encodes CDR1 SGHRS and CDR2 YFSETQ. The chain's CDR3 is CASSSGLAGSSYNEQFF. In DNA form, the CDR3 reads TGCGCCAGCAGCTCGGGACTAGCGGGGAGCTCCTACAATGAGCAGTTCTTC.

The chain is built from TRBV9 and TRBJ2-3, with D possibly TRBD2 on 6 matching bases. Germline CDR1 and CDR2: SGDLS and YYNGEE. The CDR3 is 16 amino acids. V lost 0 bases to trimming and J lost 2 bases, with 13 bases between them. The CDR3 DNA is TGTGCCAGCAGCGTAGGGGGTAGCGGAAACACAGATACGCAGTATTTT. Its protein is CASSVGGSGNTDTQYF. The variable domain in full, with the rest retrieved from reference TRBV9 and TRBJ2-3, is DSGVTQTPKHLITATGQRVTLRCSPRSGDLSVYWYQQSLDQGLQFLIQYYNGEERAKGNILERFSAQQFPDLHSELNLSSLELGDSALYFCASSVGGSGNTDTQYFGPGTRLTVL.

The chain combines TRBV6-5 with TRBJ2-7, with 14 nucleotides matching TRBD2. This CDR3 has 14 residues. V was clipped by 10 bases and J by 3 bases; unmatched bases: 5. Germline CDR1 is MNHEY and CDR2 is SVGAGI. The CDR3 reads CATRGLAGVYEQYF. CDR3 nucleotides: TGTGCCACACGGGGACTAGCGGGAGTCTACGAGCAGTACTTC.

This clone was seen only once. V gene TRBV25-1 combines with J gene TRBJ1-3; D uncertain. V lost 0 bases and J 0 bases, leaving 15 bases between the germline ends. Germline lookup yields CDR1 MGHDK and CDR2 SYGVNS. The CDR3 has 18 amino acids. The CDR3, as DNA: TGTGCCAGCAGTGAATATTGGGCAGTGGGGAGCTCTGGAAACACCATATATTTT. It translates to CASSEYWAVGSSGNTIYF.

This clone was picked up one time. V usage is TRBV7-8 and J usage is TRBJ1-5; 8 bases fit TRBD1. The germline V gene encodes CDR1 SGHVS and CDR2 FQNEAQ. CDR3 length: 16 residues. V was pared by 2 bases and J by 2 bases, with 5 bases of the junction left unmatched. CDR3 DNA sequence: TGTGCCAGCAGCTTACGGTCGGGACAGGGCAATCAGCCCCAGCATTTT. Translated: CASSLRSGQGNQPQHF. Full variable domain (rest looked up from reference TRBV7-8 and TRBJ1-5): GAGVSQSPRYKVAKRGQDVALRCDPISGHVSLFWYQQALGQGPEFLTYFQNEAQLDKSGLPSDRFFAERPEGSVSTLKIQRTQQEDSAVYLCASSLRSGQGNQPQHFGDGTRLSIL.

The V call is TRBV19, the J call TRBJ2-3; a weak D match, TRBD1 (6 bases). The CDR3 is 14 residues long. V was cut by 4 bases and J by 0 bases, with 8 bases left in between. The germline V gene encodes CDR1 LNHDA and CDR2 SQIVND (reference sequence). CDR3 protein: CASSTTGSTDTQYF. In DNA form, the CDR3 reads TGTGCCAGTAGTACGACAGGTAGCACAGATACGCAGTATTTT. The complete variable domain, with remaining parts taken from reference TRBV19 and TRBJ2-3, reads DGGITQSPKYLFRKEGQNVTLSCEQNLNHDAMYWYRQDPGQGLRLIYYSQIVNDFQKGDIAEGYSVSREKKESFPLTVTSAQKNPTAFYLCASSTTGSTDTQYFGPGTRLTVL.

The DNA of the CDR3 is TGCGCCAGCAGCTTGGTAGGGAGGGGCACTGAAGCTTTCTTT. Translating gives CASSLVGRGTEAFF. The chain joins TRBV5-1 to TRBJ1-1, with D possibly being TRBD1 (5 bases). Per the germline V gene, CDR1 is SGHRS and CDR2 is YFSETQ. V was clipped by 0 bases and J by 4 bases, with 10 bases between them. CDR3 length: 14 amino acids. The variable domain in full, completed from reference TRBV5-1 and TRBJ1-1, reads KAGVTQTPRYLIKTRGQQVTLSCSPISGHRSVSWYQQTPGQGLQFLFEYFSETQRNKGNFPGRFSGRQFSNSRSEMNVSTLELGDSALYLCASSLVGRGTEAFFGQGTRLTVV.

The J gene is TRBJ2-1, the V gene TRBV10-3; 7 bases are a match to TRBD2. The CDR3 is made up of 15 amino acids. Germline V gene data show CDR1 as ENHRY and CDR2 as SYGVKD. The V and J ends lost 4 bases and 0 bases, in that order; junction bases with no gene match: 3. As DNA, the CDR3 is TGTGCCATCAGTGGGGGGGGGAGCTCCTACAATGAGCAGTTCTTC. Protein sequence: CAISGGGSSYNEQFF.

The chain recombines TRBV29-1 with TRBJ2-1, with 7 bases fitting TRBD1. Trimming cost V 7 bases and J 7 bases; bases outside gene matches: 7. CDR1 SQVTM and CDR2 ANQGSEA come from the germline V gene. There are 12 residues in the CDR3. CDR3 loop: CSAPTGVNEQFF. The DNA of the CDR3 is TGCAGCGCCCCAACAGGGGTAAATGAGCAGTTCTTC.

This clone has a handful of counts. The V call is TRBV6-1, the J call TRBJ2-7, with D possibly being TRBD1 (5 bases). Trimming removed 3 bases at V and 3 bases at J, with 12 bases between. Germline CDR1 is MNHNS and CDR2 is SASEGT. CDR3 length: 14 residues. The DNA of the CDR3 is TGTGCCAGCAGTGAGGGGCGTAGGCTCTACGAGCAGTACTTC. Its translation is CASSEGRRLYEQYF.